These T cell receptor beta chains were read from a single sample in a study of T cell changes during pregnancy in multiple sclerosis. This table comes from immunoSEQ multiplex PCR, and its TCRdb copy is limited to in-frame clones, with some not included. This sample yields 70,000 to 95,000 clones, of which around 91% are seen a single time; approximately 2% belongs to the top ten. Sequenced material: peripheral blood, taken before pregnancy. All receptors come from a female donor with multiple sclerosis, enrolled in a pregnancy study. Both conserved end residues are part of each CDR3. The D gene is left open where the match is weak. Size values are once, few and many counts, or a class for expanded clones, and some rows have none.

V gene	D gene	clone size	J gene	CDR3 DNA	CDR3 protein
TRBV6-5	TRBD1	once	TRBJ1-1	TGTGCCAGCAGTTCGAACAGGGGAGGTGCTGAAGCTTTCTTT	CASSSNRGGAEAFF
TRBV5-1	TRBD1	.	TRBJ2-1	TGCGCCAGCACCACCTTTGGGACAGGGACGTACAATGAGCAGTTCTTC	CASTTFGTGTYNEQFF
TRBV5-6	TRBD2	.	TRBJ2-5	TGTGCCAGCAGCTTGCCACTAGCGGGGGGGCCGGAGACCCAGTACTTC	CASSLPLAGGPETQYF
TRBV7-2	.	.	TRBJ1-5	TGTGCCAGCAGCTTAGAAGGGGCAGGGCAATTTCAGCCCCAGCATTTT	CASSLEGAGQFQPQHF
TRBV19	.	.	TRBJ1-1	TGTGCCAGTAGTATCGGGGGATTCACTGAAGCTTTCTTT	CASSIGGFTEAFF
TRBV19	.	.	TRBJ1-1	TGTGCCAGTAGTATACAGGGAGGAAACACTGAAGCTTTCTTT	CASSIQGGNTEAFF
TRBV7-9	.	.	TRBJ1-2	TGTGCCAGCAGCTTAGCGCTAATAGACAGGATCTATGGCTACACCTTC	CASSLALIDRIYGYTF
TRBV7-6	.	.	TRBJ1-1	TGTGCCAGCAGCTTAGTTTTTGGCGAGGTGAAAGCAGCGAACACTGAAGCTTTCTTT	CASSLVFGEVKAANTEAFF
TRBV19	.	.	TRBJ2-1	TGTGCCAGTAGTATCGGGATCCAAGGCAATGAGCAGTTCTTC	CASSIGIQGNEQFF
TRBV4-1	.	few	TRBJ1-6	TGCGCCAGCAGTTCCAGGGGTAATAATTCACCCCTCCACTTT	CASSSRGNNSPLHF
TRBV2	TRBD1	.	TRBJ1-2	TGTGCCAGCGCAGGGGGCGCAGGCTATGGCTACACCTTC	CASAGGAGYGYTF
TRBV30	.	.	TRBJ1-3	TGTGCCTGGACTCGCGCTGGAAACACCATATATTTT	CAWTRAGNTIYF
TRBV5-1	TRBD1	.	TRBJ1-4	TGCGCCAGCAGCGGGGGACAGGGCAATGAAAAACTGTTTTTT	CASSGGQGNEKLFF
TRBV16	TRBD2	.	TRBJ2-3	TGTGCCAGCAGCCAATTCGCGGGGGGGACAGATACGCAGTATTTT	CASSQFAGGTDTQYF
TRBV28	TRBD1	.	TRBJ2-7	TGTGCCAGCAGTCCGCCGGGACAGGGGGCTTGGGAGCAGTACTTC	CASSPPGQGAWEQYF
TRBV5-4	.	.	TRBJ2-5	TGTGCCAGCAGCTTGCGCGGCTCAGAGACCCAGTACTTC	CASSLRGSETQYF
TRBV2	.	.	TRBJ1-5	TGTGCCAGCAGTGGTCAACGGGGAAGCAATCAGCCCCAGCATTTT	CASSGQRGSNQPQHF
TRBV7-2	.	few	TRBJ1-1	TGTGCCAGCACCTTATTCGTGGAGGGGACTGAAGCTTTCTTT	CASTLFVEGTEAFF
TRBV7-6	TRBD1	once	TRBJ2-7	TGTGCCAGCAGCCCTAGACAGGGCTCCTACGAGCAGTACTTC	CASSPRQGSYEQYF
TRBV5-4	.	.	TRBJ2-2	TGTGCCAGCAGCTTGAGACAGACGACGAACACCGGGGAGCTGTTTTTT	CASSLRQTTNTGELFF
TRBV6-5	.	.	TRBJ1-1	TGTGCCAGCAGTCCCACTCTCCTGAACACTGAAGCTTTCTTT	CASSPTLLNTEAFF
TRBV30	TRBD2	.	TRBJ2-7	TGTGCCTGGAGTCGCGGGGGGGGTAACTACGAGCAGTACTTC	CAWSRGGGNYEQYF
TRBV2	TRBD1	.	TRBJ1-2	TGTGCCAGCAGTCCGACAGGGGTGAGCTATGGCTACACCTTC	CASSPTGVSYGYTF
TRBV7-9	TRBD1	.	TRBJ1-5	TGTGCCAGCAGCCTTGACAGGGCACAGCCCCAGCATTTT	CASSLDRAQPQHF
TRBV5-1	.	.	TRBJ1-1	TGCGCCAGCAGACTCATAACTCAGGGGTCTGAAGCTTTCTTT	CASRLITQGSEAFF
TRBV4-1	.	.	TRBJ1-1	TGCGCCAGCAGCTCGAGGACAAATCCGAACACTGAAGCTTTCTTT	CASSSRTNPNTEAFF
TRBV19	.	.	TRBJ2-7	TGTGCCAGTAGTATAGGTGGACACACCGGACAGCAGTACTTC	CASSIGGHTGQQYF
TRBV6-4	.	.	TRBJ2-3	TGTGCCAGCAGTGACTCGGGCGGGGCGGGGGATACGCAGTATTTT	CASSDSGGAGDTQYF
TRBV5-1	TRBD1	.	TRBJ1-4	TGCGCCAGCAGCTCTTCAGGGGGCGGCTATTATGAAAAACTGTTTTTT	CASSSSGGGYYEKLFF
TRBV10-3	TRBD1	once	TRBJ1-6	TGTGCCATCAGTGAGTCGGCACAGGGGGACTATAATTCACCCCTCCACTTT	CAISESAQGDYNSPLHF
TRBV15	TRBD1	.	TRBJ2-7	TGTGCCACCAGCAGAGAGGCGGGACAGGGCTACGAGCAGTACTTC	CATSREAGQGYEQYF